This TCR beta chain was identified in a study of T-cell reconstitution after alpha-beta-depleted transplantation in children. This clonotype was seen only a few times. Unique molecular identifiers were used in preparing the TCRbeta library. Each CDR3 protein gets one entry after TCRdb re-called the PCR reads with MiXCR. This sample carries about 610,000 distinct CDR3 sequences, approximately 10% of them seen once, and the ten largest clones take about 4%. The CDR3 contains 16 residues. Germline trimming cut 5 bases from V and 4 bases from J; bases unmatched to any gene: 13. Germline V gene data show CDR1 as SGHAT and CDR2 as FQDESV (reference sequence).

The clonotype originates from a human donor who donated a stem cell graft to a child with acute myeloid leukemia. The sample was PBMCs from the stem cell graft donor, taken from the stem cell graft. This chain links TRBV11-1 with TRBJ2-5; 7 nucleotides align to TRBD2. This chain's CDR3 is CASSPSDGGRRETQYF. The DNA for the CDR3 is TGTGCCAGCAGCCCCTCGGACGGGGGGAGGAGAGAGACCCAGTACTTC.